This TCR beta chain was obtained from a study of T-cell reconstitution after alpha-beta-depleted transplantation in children. The CDR3 is 15 amino acids. Germline lookup yields CDR1 SEHNR and CDR2 FQNEAQ (reference sequence). V lost 2 bases to trimming and J lost 4 bases, with 12 bases between them. The study's findings and limits: Some patients showed high day-60 TCRbeta diversity, which derived from surviving recipient T cells and thymic progenitors. By about two months after transplant, alpha-beta T cells reportedly arose from several hundred graft clones that had expanded. One year after transplant, T-cell counts and diversity came mostly from newly produced T cells.

On this clonotype itself: The antigen is undetermined.

This sample's TCRbeta library carried unique molecular identifier barcodes. TCRdb passed the PCR reads through MiXCR, listing each CDR3 protein once. The profile shows some 460,000 distinct CDR3 sequences, around 15% of them singletons. Sample: PBMCs, mostly from graft donor cells, taken 360 days after TCRalphabeta/CD19-depleted stem cell transplant. The V call is TRBV7-9, the J call TRBJ2-1; tentative D call: TRBD1 (6 bases). The TCR originated in a boy in the first two years of life who had a stem cell transplant for Wiskott-Aldrich syndrome, so the T cells may come from the graft donor. CDR3 nucleotide sequence: TGTGCCAGCAGCTTACCCAGGGGATCGTACAATGAGCAGTTCTTC. Its translation: CASSLPRGSYNEQFF. The full variable domain, in which reference TRBV7-9 and TRBJ2-1 provide the parts outside the CDR3, is DTGVSQNPRHKITKRGQNVTFRCDPISEHNRLYWYRQTLGQGPEFLTYFQNEAQLEKSRLLSDRFSAERPKGSFSTLEIQRTEQGDSAMYLCASSLPRGSYNEQFFGPGTRLTVL.